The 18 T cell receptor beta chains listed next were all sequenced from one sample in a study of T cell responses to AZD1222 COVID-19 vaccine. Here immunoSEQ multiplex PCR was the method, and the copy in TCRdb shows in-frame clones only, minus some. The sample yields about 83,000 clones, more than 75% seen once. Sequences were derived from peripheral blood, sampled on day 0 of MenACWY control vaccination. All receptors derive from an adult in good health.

For the CDR3, the DNA is TGTGCCAGCAGCTTAGGAAGGGGGAGGGTGGATCAGCCCCAGCATTTT. Translated, it gives CASSLGRGRVDQPQHF. The chain has TRBV7-2 and TRBJ1-5; tentative D call: TRBD1 (6 bases). The CDR3 is made up of 16 amino acids. The ends were cut back, 1 base at V and 5 bases at J, with 15 bases in the middle. Germline CDR1 SGHTA, CDR2 FQGNSA.

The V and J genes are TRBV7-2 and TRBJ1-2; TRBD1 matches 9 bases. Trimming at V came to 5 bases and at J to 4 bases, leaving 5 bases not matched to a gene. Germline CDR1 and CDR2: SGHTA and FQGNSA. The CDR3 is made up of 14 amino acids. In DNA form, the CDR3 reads TGTGCCAGCAGCCAAGACAGGGGGGGCTATGGCTACACCTTC. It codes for CASSQDRGGYGYTF. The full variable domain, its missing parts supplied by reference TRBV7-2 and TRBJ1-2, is GAGVSQSPSNKVTEKGKDVELRCDPISGHTALYWYRQSLGQGLEFLIYFQGNSAPDKSGLPSDRFSAERTGGSVSTLTIQRTQQEDSAVYLCASSQDRGGYGYTFGSGTRLTVV.

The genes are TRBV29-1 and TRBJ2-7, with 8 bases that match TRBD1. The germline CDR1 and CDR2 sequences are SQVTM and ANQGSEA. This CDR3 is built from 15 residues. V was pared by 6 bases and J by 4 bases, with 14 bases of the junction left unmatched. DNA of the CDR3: TGCAGCGTCCTGTTCGCGGACAGGGCAGGTTACGAGCAGTACTTC. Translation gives CSVLFADRAGYEQYF.

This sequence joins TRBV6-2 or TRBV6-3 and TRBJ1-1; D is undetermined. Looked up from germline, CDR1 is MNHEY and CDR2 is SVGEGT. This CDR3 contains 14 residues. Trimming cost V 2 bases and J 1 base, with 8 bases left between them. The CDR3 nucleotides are TGTGCCAGCAGTTACCATGGGAGGAACACTGAAGCTTTCTTT. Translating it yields CASSYHGRNTEAFF.

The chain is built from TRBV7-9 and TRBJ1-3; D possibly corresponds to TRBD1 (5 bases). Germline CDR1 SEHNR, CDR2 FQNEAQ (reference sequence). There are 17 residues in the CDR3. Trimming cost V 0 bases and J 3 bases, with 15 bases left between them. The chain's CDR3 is CASSLASGVSGGNTIYF. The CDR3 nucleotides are TGTGCCAGCAGCTTAGCCTCGGGGGTGTCGGGTGGAAACACCATATATTTT.

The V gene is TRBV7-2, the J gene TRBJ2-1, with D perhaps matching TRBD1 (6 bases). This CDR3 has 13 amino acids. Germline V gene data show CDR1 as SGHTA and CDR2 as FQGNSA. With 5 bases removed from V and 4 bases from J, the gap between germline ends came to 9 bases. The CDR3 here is CASSRGQYNEQFF. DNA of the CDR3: TGTGCCAGCAGCCGGGGACAATACAATGAGCAGTTCTTC.

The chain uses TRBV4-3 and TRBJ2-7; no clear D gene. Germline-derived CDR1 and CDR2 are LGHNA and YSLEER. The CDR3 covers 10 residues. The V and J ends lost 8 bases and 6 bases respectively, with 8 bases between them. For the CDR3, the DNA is TGCGCCAGCGGCAGTTCCGAGCAGTACTTC. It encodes CASGSSEQYF.

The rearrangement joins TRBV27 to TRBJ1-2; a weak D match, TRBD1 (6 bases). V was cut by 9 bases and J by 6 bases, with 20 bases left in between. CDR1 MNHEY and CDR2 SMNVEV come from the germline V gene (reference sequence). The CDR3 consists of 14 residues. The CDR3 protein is CASRVGGAGNGYTF. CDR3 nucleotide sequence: TGTGCCAGTCGAGTTGGGGGGGCTGGGAATGGCTACACCTTC.

CDR3: CASSPVEGSTDTQYF. DNA for the CDR3: TGTGCCAGCTCACCCGTGGAGGGGAGCACAGATACGCAGTATTTT. The V and J genes are TRBV18 and TRBJ2-3, with D possibly TRBD2 on 6 matching bases. Per the germline V gene, CDR1 is KGHSH and CDR2 is LQKENI. The CDR3 is 15 residues long. V lost 3 bases to trimming and J lost 0 bases, with 10 bases between them.

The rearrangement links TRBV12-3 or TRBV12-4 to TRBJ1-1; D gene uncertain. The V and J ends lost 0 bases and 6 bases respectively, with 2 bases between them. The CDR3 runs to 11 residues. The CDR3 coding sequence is TGTGCCAGCAGTTTAGCCGCTGAAGCTTTCTTT. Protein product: CASSLAAEAFF.

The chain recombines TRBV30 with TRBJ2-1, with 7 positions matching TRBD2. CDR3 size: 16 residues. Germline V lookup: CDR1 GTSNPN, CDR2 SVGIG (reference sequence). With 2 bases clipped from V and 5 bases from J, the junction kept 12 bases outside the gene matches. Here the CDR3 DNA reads TGTGCCTGGAGTCAACTCGGACTAGTGAGGGACAATGAGCAGTTCTTC. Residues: CAWSQLGLVRDNEQFF.

As DNA, the CDR3 is TGTGCCAGCAGCCCCCAGCTCAACTATGGCTACACCTTC. Amino acids: CASSPQLNYGYTF. The gene calls are TRBV6-5 and TRBJ1-2; D is ambiguous. The CDR3 extends over 13 amino acids. CDR1 is MNHEY and CDR2 is SVGAGI in the germline V gene. Trimming took 6 bases from V and 2 from J, leaving 10 bases between them.

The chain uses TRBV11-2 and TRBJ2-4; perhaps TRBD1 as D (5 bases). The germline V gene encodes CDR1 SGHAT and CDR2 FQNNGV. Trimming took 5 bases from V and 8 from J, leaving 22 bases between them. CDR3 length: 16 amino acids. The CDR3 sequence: CASSPRGYVRWDIQYF. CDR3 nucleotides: TGTGCCAGCAGCCCTAGGGGCTACGTAAGGTGGGACATTCAGTACTTC.

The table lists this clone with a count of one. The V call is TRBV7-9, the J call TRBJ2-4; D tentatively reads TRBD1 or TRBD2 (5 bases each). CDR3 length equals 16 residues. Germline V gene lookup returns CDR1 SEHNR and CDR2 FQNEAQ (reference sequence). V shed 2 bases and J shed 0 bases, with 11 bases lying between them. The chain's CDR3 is CASSLTGTLAKNIQYF. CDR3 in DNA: TGTGCCAGCAGCTTAACCGGGACCCTAGCCAAAAACATTCAGTACTTC.

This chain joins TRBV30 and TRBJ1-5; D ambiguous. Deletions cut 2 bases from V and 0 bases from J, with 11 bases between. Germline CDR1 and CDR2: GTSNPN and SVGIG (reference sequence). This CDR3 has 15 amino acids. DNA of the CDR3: TGTGCCTGGAGTAAGGGTATCTATAGCAATCAGCCCCAGCATTTT. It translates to CAWSKGIYSNQPQHF.

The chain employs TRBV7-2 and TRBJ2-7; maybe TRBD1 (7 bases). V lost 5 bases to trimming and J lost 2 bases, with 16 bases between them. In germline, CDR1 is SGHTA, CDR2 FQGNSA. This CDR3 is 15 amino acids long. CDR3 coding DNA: TGTGCCAGCAGCACAGGAGGGGGCAGCGCCTACGAGCAGTACTTC. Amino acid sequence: CASSTGGGSAYEQYF.

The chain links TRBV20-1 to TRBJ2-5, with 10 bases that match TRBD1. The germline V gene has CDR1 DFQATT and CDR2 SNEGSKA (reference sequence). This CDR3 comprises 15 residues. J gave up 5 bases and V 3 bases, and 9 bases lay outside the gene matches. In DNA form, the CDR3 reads TGCAGTGCTAGTAGAGGGGACAGGGGCGGGGAGACCCAGTACTTC. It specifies CSASRGDRGGETQYF.

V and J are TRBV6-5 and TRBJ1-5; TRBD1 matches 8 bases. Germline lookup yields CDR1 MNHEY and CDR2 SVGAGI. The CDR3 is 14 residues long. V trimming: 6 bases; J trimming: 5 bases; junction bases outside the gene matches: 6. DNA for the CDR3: TGTGCCAGCAGGCCGGGACAGGACCATCAGCCCCAGCATTTT. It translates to CASRPGQDHQPQHF.